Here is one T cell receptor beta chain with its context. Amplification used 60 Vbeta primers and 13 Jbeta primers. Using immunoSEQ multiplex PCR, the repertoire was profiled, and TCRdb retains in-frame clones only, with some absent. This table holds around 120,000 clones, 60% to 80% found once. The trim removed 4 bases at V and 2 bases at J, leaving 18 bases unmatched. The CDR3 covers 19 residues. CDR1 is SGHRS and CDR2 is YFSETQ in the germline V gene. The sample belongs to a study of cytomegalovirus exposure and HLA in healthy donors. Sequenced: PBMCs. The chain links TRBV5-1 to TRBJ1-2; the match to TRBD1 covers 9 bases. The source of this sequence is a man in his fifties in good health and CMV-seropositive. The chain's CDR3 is CASSLGTGPTLRGNYGYTF. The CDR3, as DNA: TGCGCCAGCAGCCTCGGGACAGGGCCAACTCTCAGAGGGAACTATGGCTACACCTTC.